Given below is one TCR beta chain in context. These data are taken from a study of identical twins. CDR3 length: 17 residues. The ends lost 5 bases at V and 2 bases at J; junction bases unmatched: 6. CDR1 is MNHEY and CDR2 is SMNVEV in the germline V gene (reference sequence). TCRdb reprocessed the 5' RACE reads via MiXCR and lists one record per CDR3 protein. The data show 700,000 to 950,000 distinct CDR3 sequences, about 12% seen once. These data also formed part of another study, on yellow fever vaccine responses in identical twins.

The receptor comes from a young woman in good health. This rearrangement joins TRBV27 to TRBJ2-6; 10 positions agree with TRBD1. Material for sequencing was PBMCs. The CDR3 nucleotides read TGTGCCAGCAGTCACAGACAGGGGGCGACTGGGGCCAACGTCCTGACTTTC. Its protein is CASSHRQGATGANVLTF.